What follows describes a single TCR beta chain. The record originates from a study of OX40 agonist ivuxolimab in advanced cancers. The CDR3 spans 14 residues. Trimming left V 0 bases short and J 2 bases short, with 4 bases between. CDR1 is SGHVS, CDR2 FNYEAQ, per germline. Repertoires were generated with immunoSEQ multiplex PCR, while TCRdb's copy carries only in-frame clones and drops some. The repertoire consists of fewer than 80,000 clones, with about 86% occurring once and the leading ten covering 0.65% to 0.9%. Sequences were derived from CD4+ or CD8+ T cells sorted from blood, sampled in a trial of the OX40 agonist ivuxolimab. The source of this sequence is an adult with an advanced solid tumor such as melanoma, head and neck, liver or kidney cancer. The chain employs TRBV7-6 and TRBJ2-2; D remains unclear. This chain's CDR3 is CASSLAQNTGELFF. The CDR3 DNA reads as TGTGCCAGCAGCTTAGCCCAAAACACCGGGGAGCTGTTTTTT.